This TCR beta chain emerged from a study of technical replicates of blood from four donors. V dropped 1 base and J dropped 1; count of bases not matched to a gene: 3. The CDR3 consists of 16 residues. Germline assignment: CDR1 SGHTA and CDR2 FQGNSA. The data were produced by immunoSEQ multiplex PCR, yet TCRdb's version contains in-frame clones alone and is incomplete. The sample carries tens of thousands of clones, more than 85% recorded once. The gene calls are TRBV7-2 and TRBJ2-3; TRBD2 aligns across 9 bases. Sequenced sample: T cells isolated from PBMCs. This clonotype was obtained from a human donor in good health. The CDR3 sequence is CASSLGGRAGTDTQYF. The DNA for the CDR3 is TGTGCCAGCAGCTTAGGCGGGAGGGCCGGCACAGATACGCAGTATTTT. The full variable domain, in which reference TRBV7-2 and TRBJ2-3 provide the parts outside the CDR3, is GAGVSQSPSNKVTEKGKDVELRCDPISGHTALYWYRQSLGQGLEFLIYFQGNSAPDKSGLPSDRFSAERTGGSVSTLTIQRTQQEDSAVYLCASSLGGRAGTDTQYFGPGTRLTVL.